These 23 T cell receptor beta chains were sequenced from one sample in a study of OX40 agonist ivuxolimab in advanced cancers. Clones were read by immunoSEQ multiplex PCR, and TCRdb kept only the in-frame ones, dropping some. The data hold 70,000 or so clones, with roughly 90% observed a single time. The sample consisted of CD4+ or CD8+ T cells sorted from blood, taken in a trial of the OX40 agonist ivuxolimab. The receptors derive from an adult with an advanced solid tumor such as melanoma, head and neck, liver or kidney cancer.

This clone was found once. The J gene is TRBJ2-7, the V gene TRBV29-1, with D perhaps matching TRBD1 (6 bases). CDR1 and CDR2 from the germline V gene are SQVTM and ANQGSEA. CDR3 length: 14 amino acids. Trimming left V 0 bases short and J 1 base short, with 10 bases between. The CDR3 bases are TGCAGCGTTGAAGATGTTAGGGGGTCCTACGAGCAGTACTTC. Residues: CSVEDVRGSYEQYF.

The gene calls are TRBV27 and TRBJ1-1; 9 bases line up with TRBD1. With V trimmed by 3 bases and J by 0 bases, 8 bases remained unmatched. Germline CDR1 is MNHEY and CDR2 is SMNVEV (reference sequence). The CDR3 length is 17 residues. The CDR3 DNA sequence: TGTGCCAGCAGTTTTATTTCGGGGACAGGGCTGAACACTGAAGCTTTCTTT. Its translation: CASSFISGTGLNTEAFF.

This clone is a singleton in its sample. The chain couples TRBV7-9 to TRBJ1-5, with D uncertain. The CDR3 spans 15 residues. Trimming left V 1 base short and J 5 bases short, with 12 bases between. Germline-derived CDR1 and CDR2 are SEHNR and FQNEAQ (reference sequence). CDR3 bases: TGTGCCAGCAGCTTAGGTTCAAGCCGATATCAGCCCCAGCATTTT. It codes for CASSLGSSRYQPQHF.

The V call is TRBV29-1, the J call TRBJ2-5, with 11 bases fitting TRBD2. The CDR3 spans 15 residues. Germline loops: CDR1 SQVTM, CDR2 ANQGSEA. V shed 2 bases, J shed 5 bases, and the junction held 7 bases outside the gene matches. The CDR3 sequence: CSVEIPSGGYETQYF. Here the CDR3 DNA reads TGCAGCGTTGAAATCCCTAGCGGGGGGTATGAGACCCAGTACTTC.

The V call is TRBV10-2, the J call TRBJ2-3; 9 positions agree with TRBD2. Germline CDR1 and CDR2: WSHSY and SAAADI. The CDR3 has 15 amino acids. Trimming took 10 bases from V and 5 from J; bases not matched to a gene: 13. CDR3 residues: CATLPGTSSLDTQYF. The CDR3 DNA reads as TGCGCCACCCTGCCCGGGACTAGCTCCTTAGATACGCAGTATTTT.

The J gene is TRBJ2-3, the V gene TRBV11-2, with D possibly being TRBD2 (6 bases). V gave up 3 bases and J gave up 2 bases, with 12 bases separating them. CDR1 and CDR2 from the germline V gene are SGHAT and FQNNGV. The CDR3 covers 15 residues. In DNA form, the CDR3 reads TGTGCCAGCAGCTTGGACTACCTCCCCACAGATACGCAGTATTTT. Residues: CASSLDYLPTDTQYF.

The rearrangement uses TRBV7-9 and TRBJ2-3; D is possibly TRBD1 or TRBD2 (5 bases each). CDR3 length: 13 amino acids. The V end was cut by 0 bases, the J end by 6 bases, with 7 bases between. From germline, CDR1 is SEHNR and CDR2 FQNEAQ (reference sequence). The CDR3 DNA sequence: TGTGCCAGCAGCTTAGCGGGACGTGATACGCAGTATTTT. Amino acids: CASSLAGRDTQYF.

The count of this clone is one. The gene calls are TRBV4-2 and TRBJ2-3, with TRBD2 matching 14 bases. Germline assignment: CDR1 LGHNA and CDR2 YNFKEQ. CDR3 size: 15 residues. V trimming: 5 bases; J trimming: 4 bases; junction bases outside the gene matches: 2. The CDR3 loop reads CASSGTSGGSDTQYF. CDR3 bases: TGTGCCAGCAGCGGGACTAGCGGGGGATCAGATACGCAGTATTTT.

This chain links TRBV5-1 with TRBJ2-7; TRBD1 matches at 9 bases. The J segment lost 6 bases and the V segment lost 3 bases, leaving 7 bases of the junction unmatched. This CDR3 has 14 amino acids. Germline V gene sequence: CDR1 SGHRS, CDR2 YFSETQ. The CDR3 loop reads CASSSTGTGLEQYF. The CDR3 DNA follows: TGCGCCAGCAGCTCCACCGGGACAGGGCTCGAGCAGTACTTC.

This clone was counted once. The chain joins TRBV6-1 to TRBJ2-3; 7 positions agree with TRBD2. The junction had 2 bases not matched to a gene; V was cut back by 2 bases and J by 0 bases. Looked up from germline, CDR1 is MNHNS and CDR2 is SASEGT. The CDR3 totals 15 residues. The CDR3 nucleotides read TGTGCCAGCAGTGAATTGCGGGGGAGCACAGATACGCAGTATTTT. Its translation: CASSELRGSTDTQYF.

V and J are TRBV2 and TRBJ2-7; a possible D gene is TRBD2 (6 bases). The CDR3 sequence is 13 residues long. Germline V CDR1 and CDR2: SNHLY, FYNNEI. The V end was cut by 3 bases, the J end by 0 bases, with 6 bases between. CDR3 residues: CASSEGLSYEQYF. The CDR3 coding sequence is TGTGCCAGCAGTGAGGGACTCTCCTACGAGCAGTACTTC.

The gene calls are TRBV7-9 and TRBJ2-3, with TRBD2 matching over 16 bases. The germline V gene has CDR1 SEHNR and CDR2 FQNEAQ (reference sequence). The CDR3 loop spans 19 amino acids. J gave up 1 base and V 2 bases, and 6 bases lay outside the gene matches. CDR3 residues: CASSLPGLAGGPGTDTQYF. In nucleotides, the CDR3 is TGTGCCAGCAGCTTACCGGGACTAGCGGGGGGGCCGGGCACAGATACGCAGTATTTT.

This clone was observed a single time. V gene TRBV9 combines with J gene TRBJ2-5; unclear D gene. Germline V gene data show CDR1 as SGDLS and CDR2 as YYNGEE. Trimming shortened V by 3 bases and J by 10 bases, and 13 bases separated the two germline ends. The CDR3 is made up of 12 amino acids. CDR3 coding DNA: TGTGCCAGCAGCGGTGGGCCACGTAACCAGTACTTC. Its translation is CASSGGPRNQYF.

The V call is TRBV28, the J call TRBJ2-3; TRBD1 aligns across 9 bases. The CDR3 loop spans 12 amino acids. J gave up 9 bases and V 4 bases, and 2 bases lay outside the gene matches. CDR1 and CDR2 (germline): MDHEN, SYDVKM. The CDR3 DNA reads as TGTGCCAGCAGTTCCGACAGGGGGACGCAGTATTTT. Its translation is CASSSDRGTQYF.

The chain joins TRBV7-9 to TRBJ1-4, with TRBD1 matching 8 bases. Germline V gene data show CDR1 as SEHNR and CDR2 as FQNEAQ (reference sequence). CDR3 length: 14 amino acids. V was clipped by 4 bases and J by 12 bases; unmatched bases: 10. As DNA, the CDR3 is TGTGCCAGCAGCTCTACAGGGGGGAGGGGAGAACTGTTTTTT. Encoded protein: CASSSTGGRGELFF.

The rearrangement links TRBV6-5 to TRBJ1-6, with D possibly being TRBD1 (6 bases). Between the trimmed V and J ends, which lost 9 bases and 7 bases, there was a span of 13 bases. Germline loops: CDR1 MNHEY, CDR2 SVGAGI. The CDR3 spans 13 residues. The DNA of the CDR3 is TGTGCCAGTTACTCCCAGGGGAATTCACCCCTCCACTTT. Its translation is CASYSQGNSPLHF.

The chain's CDR3 is CASSLSGLTDTQYF. The CDR3, as DNA: TGTGCCAGCAGCTTGTCGGGACTAACAGATACGCAGTATTTT. This rearrangement joins TRBV5-6 to TRBJ2-3; 7 bases map to TRBD2. Trimming at V came to 1 base and at J to 3 bases, leaving 2 bases not matched to a gene. The CDR3 covers 14 residues. CDR1 and CDR2 from the germline V gene are SGHDT and YYEEEE.

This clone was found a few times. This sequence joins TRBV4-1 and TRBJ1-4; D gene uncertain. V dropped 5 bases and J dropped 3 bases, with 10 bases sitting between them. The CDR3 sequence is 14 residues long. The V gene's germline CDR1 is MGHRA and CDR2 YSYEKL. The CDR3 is CASSTSPANEKLFF. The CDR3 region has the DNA TGCGCCAGCAGCACCAGCCCGGCTAATGAAAAACTGTTTTTT.

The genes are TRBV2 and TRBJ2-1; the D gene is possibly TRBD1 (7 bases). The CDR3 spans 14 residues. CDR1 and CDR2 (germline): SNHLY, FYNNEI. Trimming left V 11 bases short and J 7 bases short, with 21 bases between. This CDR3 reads CAVPQGGWLNEQFF. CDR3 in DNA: TGTGCCGTACCCCAGGGGGGCTGGTTGAATGAGCAGTTCTTC. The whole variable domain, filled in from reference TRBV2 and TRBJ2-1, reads EPEVTQTPSHQVTQMGQEVILRCVPISNHLYFYWYRQILGQKVEFLVSFYNNEISEKSEIFDDQFSVERPDGSNFTLKIRSTKLEDSAMYFCAVPQGGWLNEQFFGPGTRLTVL.

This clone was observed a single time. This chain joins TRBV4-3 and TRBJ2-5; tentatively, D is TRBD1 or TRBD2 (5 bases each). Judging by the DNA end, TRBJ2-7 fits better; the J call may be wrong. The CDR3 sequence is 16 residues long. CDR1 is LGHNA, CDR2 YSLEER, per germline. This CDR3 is CASSQGHRDVTYEQYF. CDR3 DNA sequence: TGCGCCAGCAGCCAAGGGCACCGGGACGTAACCTACGAGCAGTACTTC.

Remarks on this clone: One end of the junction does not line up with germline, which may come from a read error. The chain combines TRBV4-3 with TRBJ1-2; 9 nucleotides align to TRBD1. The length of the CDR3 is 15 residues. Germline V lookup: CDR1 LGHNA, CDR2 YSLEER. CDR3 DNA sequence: TGCGCCAGCAGCCAAGATCTCGGAACAGGGGGCCACATTAACTTC. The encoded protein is CASSQDLGTGGHINF.

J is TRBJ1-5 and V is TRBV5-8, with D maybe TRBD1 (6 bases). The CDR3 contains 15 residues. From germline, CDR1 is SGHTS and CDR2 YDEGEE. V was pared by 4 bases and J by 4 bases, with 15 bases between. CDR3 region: CASSRGRTGNQPQHF. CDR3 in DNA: TGTGCCAGCAGCCGGGGGCGTACAGGGAATCAGCCCCAGCATTTT. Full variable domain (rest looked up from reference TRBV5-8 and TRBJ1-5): EAGVTQSPTHLIKTRGQQATLRCSPISGHTSVYWYQQALGLGLQFLLWYDEGEERNRGNFPPRFSGRQFPNYSSELNVNALELEDSALYLCASSRGRTGNQPQHFGDGTRLSIL.

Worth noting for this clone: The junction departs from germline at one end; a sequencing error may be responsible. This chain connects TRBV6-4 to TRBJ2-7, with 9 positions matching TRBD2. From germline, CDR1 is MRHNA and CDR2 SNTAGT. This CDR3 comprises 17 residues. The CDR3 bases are TGTGCCAGCAGTTACTCTACGCATAGCGGGGGCGTCTACGAGCAGTACTTC. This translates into CASSYSTHSGGVYEQYF.